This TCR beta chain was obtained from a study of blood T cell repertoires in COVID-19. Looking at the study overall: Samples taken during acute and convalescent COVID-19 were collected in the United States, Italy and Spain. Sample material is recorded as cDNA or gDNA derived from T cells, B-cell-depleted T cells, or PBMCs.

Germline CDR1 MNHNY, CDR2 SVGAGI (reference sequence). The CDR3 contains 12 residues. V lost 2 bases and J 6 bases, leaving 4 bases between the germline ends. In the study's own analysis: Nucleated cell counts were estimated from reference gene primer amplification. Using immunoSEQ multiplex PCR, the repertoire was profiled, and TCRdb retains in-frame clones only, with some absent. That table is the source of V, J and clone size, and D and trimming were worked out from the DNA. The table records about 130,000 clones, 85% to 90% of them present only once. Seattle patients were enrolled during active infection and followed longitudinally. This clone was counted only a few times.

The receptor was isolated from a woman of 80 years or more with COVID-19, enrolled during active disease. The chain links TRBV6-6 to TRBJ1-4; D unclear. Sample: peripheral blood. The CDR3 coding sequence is TGTGCCAGCAGTTACCGCGATGAAAAACTGTTTTTT. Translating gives CASSYRDEKLFF.